This T cell receptor (beta chain) was identified during a study of metastatic and nonmetastatic thyroid tumors. Whole-study findings and limits: Across blood and tumor, TCR beta diversity in malignant thyroid tumors was reportedly significantly higher than in benign nodules.

Every patient was untreated before thyroid surgery. Authors' processing steps: A papillary thyroid cancer distant-metastasis classifier was built from CDR3 differences across clinicopathological groups. TCRdb reanalyzed the PCR reads with MiXCR. The V and J calls and clone size come from TCRdb's table, not from the authors' own analysis. The sample contains 30,000 to 45,000 clones, more than 45% of which appear only once. As to this clone: Its antigen is unknown.

The germline CDR1 and CDR2 sequences are DFQATT and SNEGSKA (reference sequence). V was clipped by 1 base and J by 3 bases; unmatched bases: 2. This CDR3 has 14 residues. The sequence was obtained from a male donor with papillary thyroid cancer or a benign thyroid nodule (not recorded which). Some clones in this sample may be carry-over from other donors' samples. The rearrangement joins TRBV20-1 to TRBJ2-2; 7 positions match TRBD1. Sequenced sample: tumor tissue. CDR3 in amino acids: CSARVGGDTGELFF. CDR3 DNA: TGCAGTGCTAGAGTAGGGGGCGACACCGGGGAGCTGTTTTTT.